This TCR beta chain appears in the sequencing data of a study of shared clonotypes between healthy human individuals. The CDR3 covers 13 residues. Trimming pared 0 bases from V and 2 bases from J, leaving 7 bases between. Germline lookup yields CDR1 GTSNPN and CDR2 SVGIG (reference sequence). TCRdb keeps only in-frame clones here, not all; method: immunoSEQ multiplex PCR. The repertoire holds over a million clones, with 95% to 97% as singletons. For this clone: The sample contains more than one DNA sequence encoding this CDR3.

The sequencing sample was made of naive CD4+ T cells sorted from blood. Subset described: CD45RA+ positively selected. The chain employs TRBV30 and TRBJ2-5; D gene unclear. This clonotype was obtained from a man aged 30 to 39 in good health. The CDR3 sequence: CAWSVRRQETQYF. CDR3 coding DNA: TGTGCCTGGAGTGTACGACGTCAAGAGACCCAGTACTTC.